The entry that follows covers one TCR beta chain sequence. The sample comes from a study of blood T cell repertoires in COVID-19. The wider study: Donors in the United States, Italy and Spain gave samples during acute or convalescent COVID-19.

TCRdb's table, derived via immunoSEQ multiplex PCR, lists solely in-frame clones and lacks some. The sample contains about 68,000 clones, approximately 85% of which appear only once. The germline V gene has CDR1 MGHRA and CDR2 YSYEKL. V was trimmed by 0 bases and J by 0 bases, leaving 8 bases between them. The CDR3 is 16 residues long. This clonotype originated in a man in his fifties with acute or convalescent COVID-19. Sequencing was carried out using peripheral blood. J is TRBJ1-4 and V is TRBV4-1; no definite D call. The CDR3 loop reads CASSQDGTSTNEKLFF. The CDR3 bases are TGCGCCAGCAGCCAAGATGGTACATCAACTAATGAAAAACTGTTTTTT.